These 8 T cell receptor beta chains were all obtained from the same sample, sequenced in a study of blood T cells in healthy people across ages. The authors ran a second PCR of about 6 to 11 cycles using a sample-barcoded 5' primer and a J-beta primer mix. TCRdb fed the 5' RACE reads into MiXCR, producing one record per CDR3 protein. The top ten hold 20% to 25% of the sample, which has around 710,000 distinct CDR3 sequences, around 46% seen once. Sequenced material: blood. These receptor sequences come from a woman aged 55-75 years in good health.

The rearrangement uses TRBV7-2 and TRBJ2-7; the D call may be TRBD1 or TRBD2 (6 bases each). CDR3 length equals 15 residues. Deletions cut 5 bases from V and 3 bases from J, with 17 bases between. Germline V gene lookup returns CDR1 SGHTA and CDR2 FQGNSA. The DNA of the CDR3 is TGTGCCAGCAGCCAGGCCCCGGAGGGGGTCTACGAGCAGTACTTC. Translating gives CASSQAPEGVYEQYF. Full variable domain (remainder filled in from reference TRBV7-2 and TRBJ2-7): GAGVSQSPSNKVTEKGKDVELRCDPISGHTALYWYRQSLGQGLEFLIYFQGNSAPDKSGLPSDRFSAERTGGSVSTLTIQRTQQEDSAVYLCASSQAPEGVYEQYFGPGTRLTVT.

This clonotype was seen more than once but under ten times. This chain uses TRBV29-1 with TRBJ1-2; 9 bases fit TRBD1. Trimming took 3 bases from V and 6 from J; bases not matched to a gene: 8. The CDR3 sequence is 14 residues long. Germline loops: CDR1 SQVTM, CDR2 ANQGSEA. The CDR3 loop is CSVDRGQGGHGYTF. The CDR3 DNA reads TGCAGCGTTGACAGGGGACAGGGAGGCCATGGCTACACCTTC.

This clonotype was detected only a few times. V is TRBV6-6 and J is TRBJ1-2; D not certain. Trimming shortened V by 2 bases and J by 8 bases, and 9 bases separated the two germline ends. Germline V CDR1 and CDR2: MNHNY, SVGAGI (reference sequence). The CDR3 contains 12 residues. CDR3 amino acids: CASSYGSEGYTF. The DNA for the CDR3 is TGTGCCAGCAGTTACGGTTCGGAGGGCTACACCTTC.

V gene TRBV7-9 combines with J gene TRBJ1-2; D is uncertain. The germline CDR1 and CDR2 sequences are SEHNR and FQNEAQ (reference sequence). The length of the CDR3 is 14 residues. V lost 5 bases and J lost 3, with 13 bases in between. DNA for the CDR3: TGTGCCAGCAGCGTAGGCCTAGCGGACTATGGCTACACCTTC. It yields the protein CASSVGLADYGYTF.

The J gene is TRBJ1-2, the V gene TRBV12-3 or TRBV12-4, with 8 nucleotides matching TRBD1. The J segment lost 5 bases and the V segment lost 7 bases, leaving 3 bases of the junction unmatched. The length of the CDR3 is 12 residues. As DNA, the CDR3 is TGTGCCAGCACCGACAGGGGTTATGGCTACACCTTC. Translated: CASTDRGYGYTF.

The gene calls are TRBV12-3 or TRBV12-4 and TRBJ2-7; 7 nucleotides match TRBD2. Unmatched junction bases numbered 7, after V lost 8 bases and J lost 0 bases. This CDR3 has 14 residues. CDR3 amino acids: CASLLGGISYEQYF. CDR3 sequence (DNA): TGTGCCAGCCTCCTCGGGGGGATCTCCTACGAGCAGTACTTC.

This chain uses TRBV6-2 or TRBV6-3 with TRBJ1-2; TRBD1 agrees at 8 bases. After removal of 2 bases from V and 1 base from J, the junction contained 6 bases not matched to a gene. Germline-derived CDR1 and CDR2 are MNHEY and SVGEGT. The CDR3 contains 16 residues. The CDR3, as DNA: TGTGCCAGCAGTTACCAGGGGGACAGGCTTAACTATGGCTACACCTTC. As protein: CASSYQGDRLNYGYTF.

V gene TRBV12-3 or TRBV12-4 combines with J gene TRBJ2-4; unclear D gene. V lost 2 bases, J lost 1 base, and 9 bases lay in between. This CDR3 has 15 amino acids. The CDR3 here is CASSLFLGAKNIQYF. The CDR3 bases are TGTGCCAGCAGTTTATTTCTAGGGGCCAAAAACATTCAGTACTTC.